This T cell receptor beta chain was profiled in a study of tumor-infiltrating lymphocytes in primary liver carcinoma. In the study overall: Tumors were staged T1-T3 N0M0 and measured roughly 4 to 11 cm across.

TCR beta cDNA was made from 450 to 600 ng total RNA with a constant-region primer. Three nested multiplex PCR rounds, a slightly modified ARM-PCR method, built the TCR beta libraries. Both of the initial two PCR rounds ran for roughly 11 cycles and employed TRBV1-TRBV30 forward primers alongside a C-beta reverse primer. TCRdb used MiXCR to reprocess the multiplex PCR reads, holding one entry per CDR3 protein. The table lists more than 45,000 distinct CDR3 sequences, about 70% of them singletons, with approximately 25% in the top ten. Each 20-30 mg portion of unsorted bulk tissue served as the source for co-extraction of RNA and DNA. Each of the tumor samples contained in excess of 90% viable tumor cells. General study points: Blood had a significantly lower top-250-clone fraction than tumors did (p = 0.039).

Germline V gene sequence: CDR1 ENHRY, CDR2 SYGVKD. CDR3 length: 15 amino acids. This clonotype was counted only a few times. Its cognate antigen is unknown. The junction departs from germline at one end; a sequencing error may be responsible. The source of this sequence is a man in his forties with primary liver carcinoma and hepatitis B virus infection. The chain has TRBV10-3 and TRBJ2-7; 9 nucleotides match TRBD2. Sequencing was carried out using liver tumor tissue from sampling region 3. Specified subset: tumor region T3, left-lateral pole. As DNA, the CDR3 is TGTGCCATCAGTGAGTCTAGCGGGAGCTCTACCGAGCAATACTTC. It is translated as CAISESSGSSTEQYF.